Following are 13 T cell receptor beta chains from one sample sequenced in a study of molecular identifiers for immune sequencing clone quantification. MiXCR, run by TCRdb on the PCR reads, gives a single entry per CDR3 protein. This sample has tens of thousands of distinct CDR3 sequences; 25% occur once, and the top ten carry about 1.9%. Sequencing was done on a sample of naive CD8+ T cells from blood, with Jurkat cell RNA spiked in. The sample's subset: FACS-sorted CD8+CD4-CCR7+CD45RA+ naive T cells. All receptors come from a human donor in good health. Some libraries in this study had Jurkat cell RNA spiked in.

This clonotype has at least ten counts. This sequence joins TRBV12-3 or TRBV12-4 and TRBJ1-5; D is possibly TRBD1 (5 bases). Trimming cost V 6 bases and J 7 bases, with 19 bases left between them. This CDR3 has 15 amino acids. CDR3 region: CASSPTSYQGQPQHF. The CDR3 nucleotides read TGTGCCAGCAGCCCTACATCCTACCAGGGACAGCCCCAGCATTTT.

V usage is TRBV12-5 and J usage is TRBJ2-3; D gene ambiguous. This CDR3 region has 16 residues. Per the germline V gene, CDR1 is LGHNT and CDR2 is FRNRAP. V dropped 2 bases and J dropped 3 bases, with 15 bases sitting between them. CDR3 in DNA: TGTGCTAGTGGTTTGCTTCGAGGCGCCCAGACAGATACGCAGTATTTT. Protein sequence: CASGLLRGAQTDTQYF.

The J gene is TRBJ2-7, the V gene TRBV11-2; TRBD1 matches 8 bases. The ends lost 3 bases at V and 5 bases at J; junction bases unmatched: 6. CDR1 is SGHAT and CDR2 is FQNNGV in the germline V gene. The CDR3 spans 14 residues. For the CDR3, the DNA is TGTGCCAGCAGCTTCGAGGACAGGGTCCACGAGCAGTACTTC. Its translation: CASSFEDRVHEQYF.

This clonotype was detected a few times. It may be a read error: a sequence one base away is much more abundant. The V call is TRBV5-1, the J call TRBJ2-5; D is unclear. The CDR3 covers 13 residues. Trimming took off 1 base at V and 5 bases at J, with 9 bases between the two ends. In germline, CDR1 is SGHRS, CDR2 YFSETQ. CDR3 nucleotide sequence: TGCGCCAGCAGCTTGTTTGGGCTGGAGACCCAGTACTTC. It is translated as CASSLFGLETQYF.

This clonotype was seen ten or more times. The rearrangement links TRBV5-1 to TRBJ2-5; 9 bases are a match to TRBD2. The CDR3 totals 15 residues. Looked up from germline, CDR1 is SGHRS and CDR2 is YFSETQ. V lost 0 bases and J lost 1; bases outside the gene matches: 1. The CDR3 DNA reads as TGCGCCAGCAGCTTGGTAGCGGGAGTCCAAGAGACCCAGTACTTC. Translation gives CASSLVAGVQETQYF.

This clonotype appeared many times. The V call is TRBV14, the J call TRBJ2-3; D is possibly TRBD2 (6 bases). V shed 0 bases and J shed 1 base, with 20 bases lying between them. The CDR3 contains 19 residues. Germline V gene sequence: CDR1 SGHDN, CDR2 FVKESK. CDR3 amino acids: CASSQDGPSAGFRTDTQYF. Written as DNA, the CDR3 is TGTGCCAGCAGCCAAGATGGCCCATCTGCGGGATTTCGCACAGATACGCAGTATTTT.

This clonotype was seen many times. The chain couples TRBV28 to TRBJ2-7; D is possibly TRBD1 or TRBD2 (6 bases each). The germline CDR1 and CDR2 sequences are MDHEN and SYDVKM. There are 15 residues in the CDR3. V was trimmed by 3 bases and J by 7 bases, leaving 19 bases between them. The CDR3 DNA reads TGTGCCAGCAGTTTTATTCCGGGGGCATCCGCGGAGCAGTACTTC. This encodes CASSFIPGASAEQYF.

This clonotype was seen ten or more times. The chain couples TRBV10-3 to TRBJ2-3; 8 nucleotides match TRBD2. The CDR3 consists of 17 residues. The V and J ends lost 6 bases and 0 bases, in that order; junction bases with no gene match: 11. CDR1 and CDR2 from the germline V gene are ENHRY and SYGVKD. CDR3 coding DNA: TGTGCCATCAGCGAAGATTTTTTAGCGGGAAGCACAGATACGCAGTATTTT. This sequence encodes CAISEDFLAGSTDTQYF.

This clonotype was seen many times. This chain links TRBV15 with TRBJ1-1, with D possibly TRBD1 on 5 matching bases. Germline V gene sequence: CDR1 LNHNV, CDR2 YYDKDF (reference sequence). The CDR3 contains 16 residues. The V end was cut by 0 bases, the J end by 3 bases, with 14 bases between. CDR3 sequence reads: CATSRDEVGGYTEAFF. CDR3 sequence (DNA): TGTGCCACCAGCAGAGATGAAGTGGGGGGGTACACTGAAGCTTTCTTT.

A word on this clonotype: Being one base from a much bigger clone, this may be a read error. The chain recombines TRBV30 with TRBJ1-1, with 9 bases that match TRBD1. Germline V gene lookup returns CDR1 GTSNPN and CDR2 SVGIG (reference sequence). The CDR3 sequence is 14 residues long. In DNA, the CDR3 is TGTGCCCGGAGTGAGGGACAGGGGAACACTGAAGCTTTCTTT. Translation gives CARSEGQGNTEAFF.

Turning to this clonotype: This may be a read error: a much more frequent sequence differs by one nucleotide. The rearrangement joins TRBV20-1 to TRBJ2-2, with no clear D. Trimming removed 3 bases at V and 6 bases at J, with 8 bases between. This CDR3 has 12 residues. CDR1 and CDR2 from the germline V gene are DFQATT and SNEGSKA (reference sequence). CDR3 residues: CSASVGAGELFF. Here the CDR3 DNA reads TGCAGTGCTAGTGTTGGGGCCGGGGAGCTGTTTTTT.

A few counts support this clonotype. The chain combines TRBV3-1 with TRBJ2-5; 8 nucleotides match TRBD2. The V segment lost 4 bases and the J segment 1 base; nucleotides outside the gene matches: 5. The V gene's germline CDR1 is LGHDT and CDR2 YNNKEL (reference sequence). The CDR3 runs to 15 residues. The CDR3 reads CASSPVRGGQETQYF. CDR3 nucleotide sequence: TGTGCCAGCAGCCCAGTTCGGGGGGGCCAAGAGACCCAGTACTTC.

A few counts support this clonotype. The V and J genes are TRBV6-2 or TRBV6-3 and TRBJ1-4; D not resolved. The germline gives CDR1 MNHEY, CDR2 SVGEGT. The CDR3 contains 13 residues. The V end lost 0 bases, the J end lost 6 bases, and 5 bases lay between the germline ends. CDR3 nucleotide sequence: TGTGCCAGCAGTTACTCCGCGGATGAAAAACTGTTTTTT. Residues: CASSYSADEKLFF.